This T cell receptor beta chain appears in the sequencing data of a study of cytomegalovirus exposure and HLA in healthy donors (dated by TCRdb to about 2017). Turning to the overall study: In an earlier analysis of some 550 of the donors, around 290 Gb of sequence data and about 110 million unique TCR beta sequences from about 179 million T cells were reported. An early release that covered roughly 600 HLA-typed donors contained around 330 gigabases of sequencing data and around 85 million unique TCR sequences. The genetic ancestry cluster associated with self-reported Caucasian donors included around 76% of the 300 to 450 genotyped donors. The study aimed to test whether cataloging public T cell receptors could reveal signatures of past pathogen exposure. Using immunosequencing, the study profiled T cell repertoires from 666 subjects and related those repertoires to cytomegalovirus serostatus. A separate validation cohort of over a hundred different subjects was used in addition to the roughly 620-subject first cohort. The study combined high-throughput TCR immunosequencing, statistical association of individual TCRs with disease status, and machine learning to predict cytomegalovirus infection status. To study patterns of TCR occurrence, a later analysis re-analyzed previously published TCR beta repertoires from under 750 donors and added high-resolution HLA genotyping. The later analysis used no new phenotypic data to find candidate immune exposures, relying instead on TCR beta sequences and their occurrence across donors. An earlier analysis of approximately 580 of the donors used high-throughput TCR beta sequencing to judge whether each TCR beta V gene segment behaved as functional or pseudogenic. Donor age, sex, ethnicity and CMV serostatus were collected together with the repertoire data. A later genetic analysis took genome-wide SNP genotypes for 398 of the 666 donors and used that subset as a discovery cohort. Every discovery cohort repertoire had been produced on one sequencing platform. HLA typing covered class I and class II loci at four-digit resolution. Typing coverage differed by locus: A, B, C, DRB1 and DQB1 were typed in roughly 620-630 donors, DQA1 in approximately 520, DPA1 in roughly 590, and DPB1 in just under 490. Five DR-DQ haplotypes were treated as single units for association and clustering because of strong linkage in the cohort. Among a few hundred genotyped donors of the cohort, an average of 235,054 unique TCR beta nucleotide sequences were sequenced per donor, around 20% of them non-productive. The research as a whole found: Correlated functional status among segregating V segments might reflect linkage disequilibrium, but an unknown experimental factor could not be ruled out. Strong co-occurrence of HLA alleles, especially DR and DQ, made assigning TCR associations to individual alleles difficult. In the study, approximately 160 TCR beta chains were listed as associated with cytomegalovirus. In a later analysis, TCR association rates were found to vary across HLA loci, with the most associated TCRs seen for DRB1 alleles and the fewest for HLA-C alleles. A later genetic analysis reported fewer N-insertions in productive TCRs among donors in an Asian-associated ancestry cluster than the roughly 720-donor mean. Only TCR beta chains were sequenced in this cohort, and the absence of alpha or paired-chain data limited detectable features. In an earlier analysis of approximately 590 of the donors, most TCR beta V segments appeared in productive rearrangements about 87% or about 30% of the time, broadly matching IMGT annotations. Most TCR sequences were observed very rarely across donors, whereas some public TCRs were present in many individuals. Because HLA typing was missing for some donors at each locus, association tests included only the typed subset. A cluster of highly shared sequence variants was judged likely to represent a technical artifact of the sequencing pipeline. The classifier was reported to diagnose cytomegalovirus status with high specificity and sensitivity in both the original cohort and the validation cohort. An association between a missense DCLRE1C variant and V-gene and J-gene trimming of TCR beta chains was found in a later genetic analysis and replicated in an independent cohort. Several of the top co-occurrence clusters appeared to be linked to parvovirus B19, influenza, CMV and Epstein-Barr virus, according to a later analysis. A further reported finding was that TCR beta sequences accurately predicted the HLA-A and HLA-B alleles for most subjects in the first cohort. The presence/absence analyses assumed that sequencing depth was roughly uniform across donors, and that assumption may not be true. A later analysis associated around 16,000 TCR beta sequences with specific HLA alleles at a false discovery rate of 0.05. Because counts were too low, around 17 rarely observed V segments, including chromosome 9 orphons, were left out of the earlier analysis of a few hundred of the donors. Three of the identified cytomegalovirus-associated TCR beta chains were confirmed in vitro to be specific for cytomegalovirus antigens. Because the 87-base-pair reads could not distinguish some IMGT-functional V segments, including TRBV6-2 and TRBV6-3, those segments were excluded. The authors suggested that the approach could potentially be extended to other disease states and immunological phenotypes. In a later analysis, HLA-associated TCR beta chains showed more clonal expansion and lower generation probabilities than non-associated chains that were equally common. CMV serostatus was the only immune exposure information available for the cohort. In a later analysis, most CMV-associated TCR beta chains were found to appear HLA-restricted, with HLA associations seemingly driven largely by CMV exposure.

From a lookup of the germline V gene (reference sequence), CDR1 and CDR2 are MNHEY and SMNVEV. The cysteine opens and the phenylalanine closes a CDR3 of 15 amino acids. Here the CDR3 DNA is all that survives: 45 bases in frame from base 1. V was cut back by 2 bases and J by 9 bases, leaving a gap of 17 bases between them. The cohort was made up of under 800 healthy bone marrow donors. At the time of sampling, every cohort member was nominally healthy, though immune exposures that went unrecorded were likely present. The donor was CMV seropositive and was included in the group of some 290 seropositive cohort members. A peripheral blood sample was provided by each donor, and peripheral blood mononuclear cells were used for TCR beta sequencing. Genomic DNA extraction from the blood cell samples was performed with the Qiagen DNeasy Blood Extraction Kit. In the case of this clone: The clone's antigen remains unknown. Nothing much larger sits one base from this clone, and base qualities are not available.

Library preparation was by the immunoSEQ multiplex PCR assay. The multiplex PCR relied on a mix of 60 forward primers for TCR Vbeta segments and 13 reverse primers for TCR Jbeta segments. A multiplex PCR assay on genomic DNA amplified the CDR3 region of rearranged TCR beta genes. The amplified TCR beta libraries were sequenced on the Illumina HiSeq System as 87-base-pair reads. The authors' pipeline ran thus. In a later analysis, some 80 million unique TCR beta chains were counted across the 500 to 850 repertoires, and roughly 11 million of these chains were shared by at least two donors. A nearest-neighbor algorithm error-corrected the raw reads and collapsed the reads into unique sequences, merging closely related sequences to remove PCR and sequencing errors. V, D and J gene segments were assigned by aligning CDR3 sequences to IMGT reference sequences. For a sequence to be retained, a match of at least six nucleotides to both a V gene segment and a J gene segment was required. Rearrangements were called productive when the CDR3 lacked stop codons and stayed in frame with V and J; all others were non-productive. CDR3 was defined according to IMGT convention as the region running from the second conserved V-encoded cysteine to the conserved J-encoded phenylalanine. Sequences without an unambiguous match to a single V gene segment were excluded from the earlier analysis of several hundred of the donors. In an earlier analysis of a few hundred of the donors, V segments were called functional above 56.7% productive rearrangements and were called segregating when the between-donor standard deviation exceeded 5%. To diagnose cytomegalovirus status from the catalog of TCR beta chain sequences, a statistical classification framework was built. V and J gene assignment, in a later analysis, came from comparing TCR nucleotide sequences with IMGT/GENE-DB human TR gene sequences. Using the TCRdist pipeline, a later analysis assigned CDR3 sequences along with most-parsimonious VDJ recombination scenarios. In a later analysis, each TCR beta chain was defined by its CDR3 amino acid sequence together with its V-gene family, and reads without a unique V-gene family were excluded. As a way to deal with suspected cross-contamination and a sequencing artifact, a later analysis dropped 500 to 700 nucleotide sequences that were highly shared and had low generation probability. A later analysis calculated a clonal expansion index for each public chain from normalized within-repertoire ranks of inferred template counts. A later analysis computed generation probabilities with a VDJ recombination model fitted to out-of-frame rearrangements, and checked the results against IGoR. In a later analysis, hypergeometric tests were used to score TCR-TCR, TCR-HLA and TCR-CMV co-occurrence, with a repertoire-size bias correction applied to TCR pairs. A later analysis estimated false discovery rates by permuting HLA or CMV assignments 20 times. A later analysis grouped co-occurring TCRs with DBSCAN, adding TCRdist sequence similarity when clustering within HLA-allele-positive subsets. Co-occurrence clustering excluded repertoires with fewer than 30,000 or more than 120,000 public chains, plus five with anomalous nucleotide sharing. The table comes from immuneACCESS by way of TCRdb, which keeps in-frame sequences with V and J called. Part of the clones is missing from these tables; in studies checked, under half for an unresolved V gene and the rest for unknown reasons. V, J and clone size were drawn from that table, and D and trimming were deduced from the DNA. The sample table holds 200,000 to 300,000 clones, of which approximately 85% were seen once. 2% to 2.5% of the sample comes from the top ten.

The specimen sequenced was PBMCs. The rearranged chain carries TRBV27 and TRBJ2-1, with no confident D gene call. This clonotype was sampled from a woman between 35 and 50 years old in good health and CMV-seropositive. This receptor has the CDR3 CASSLGQAPVSEQFF. At the DNA level, the sequence is TGTGCCAGCAGTTTAGGGCAGGCGCCTGTGAGTGAGCAGTTCTTC.